The sequence of this T cell receptor (beta chain) was determined in a study of cytomegalovirus exposure and HLA in healthy donors. Study information: Earlier work reported 110 million or so unique TCR beta sequences from about 190 million T cells. Findings and caveats of the study: Most likely, a cluster of highly shared sequence variants arose as a sequencing artifact. When analyzed later, a missense DCLRE1C variant was found to be linked to TCR beta V- and J-gene trimming. For most TCR beta V segments, an earlier analysis put the productive rate at about 90% or about 30% of the time.

Trimming cost V 6 bases and J 5 bases; bases outside gene matches: 3. The CDR3 has 13 amino acids. Germline CDR1 is LNHDA and CDR2 is SQIVND (reference sequence). With 60 Vbeta and 13 Jbeta primers, the PCR was carried out. Assay used: immunoSEQ multiplex PCR; TCRdb lists only in-frame clones, some missing. The sample has some 85,000 clones; around 77% are singletons. On this clone itself: Its antigen is currently unknown.

The rearrangement uses TRBV19 and TRBJ1-1; 10 bases agree with TRBD1. Source material: PBMCs. The receptor was derived from a man younger than 45 in good health and CMV-seronegative. CDR3: CASSSDRGTEAFF. The CDR3 DNA is TGTGCCAGTAGCTCGGACAGGGGGACTGAAGCTTTCTTT.